This T cell receptor (beta chain) was sequenced in a study of cytotoxic CD8 clonotypes in ibrutinib-treated CLL. Across the whole study: Responses: approximately 24 partial, 2 complete; after median 68 months, roughly 15 stayed remitted, approximately twelve progressed.

Method: immunoSEQ multiplex PCR; TCRdb's copy keeps in-frame clones and lacks some. The data show some 120,000 clones, around 84% seen once. General study findings and limits: Clonality rose at ibrutinib response, held steady in sustained remission, and fell toward baseline at progression. Clonality correlated strongly with circulating CD8+ T cells and exceeded age-matched healthy donors at baseline. Public clonotypes were uncommon and contracted or stayed stable on treatment.

V lost 6 bases to trimming and J lost 4 bases; unmatched junction nucleotides: 2. Germline V gene sequence: CDR1 MNHNS, CDR2 SASEGT. The CDR3 has 13 amino acids. Concerning this clone: What it binds is not known.

The chain couples TRBV6-1 to TRBJ2-3; 9 positions agree with TRBD1. This receptor was taken from a human donor with chronic lymphocytic leukemia. The source was PBMCs, collected after 24 months of ibrutinib treatment. CDR3 nucleotides: TGTGCCAGCAGAGACAGGGGGGCAGATACGCAGTATTTT. Encoded protein: CASRDRGADTQYF.